This T cell receptor (beta chain) was identified during a study of blood T cells in healthy people across ages. The table lists this clonotype with a few counts. Germline V lookup: CDR1 SQVTM, CDR2 ANQGSEA. Trimming at V came to 6 bases and at J to 0 bases, leaving 9 bases not matched to a gene. CDR3 length equals 15 residues. Primers used in a second PCR of about 7 to 12 cycles were a sample-barcoded 5' primer and a J-beta primer mix. TCRdb re-called the 5' RACE reads through MiXCR, storing one row per CDR3 protein. The table shows about 720,000 distinct CDR3 sequences, with about 25% occurring only once. The sample also formed part of further work on T cells of mothers and their children.

Sequenced input: blood. The sequence derives from a boy between 10 and 17 years old in good health. This chain uses TRBV29-1 with TRBJ2-5; the match to TRBD2 covers 8 bases. DNA for the CDR3: TGCAGCGTAACGCCGAGCGGGGGAGACCAAGAGACCCAGTACTTC. Translation: CSVTPSGGDQETQYF.